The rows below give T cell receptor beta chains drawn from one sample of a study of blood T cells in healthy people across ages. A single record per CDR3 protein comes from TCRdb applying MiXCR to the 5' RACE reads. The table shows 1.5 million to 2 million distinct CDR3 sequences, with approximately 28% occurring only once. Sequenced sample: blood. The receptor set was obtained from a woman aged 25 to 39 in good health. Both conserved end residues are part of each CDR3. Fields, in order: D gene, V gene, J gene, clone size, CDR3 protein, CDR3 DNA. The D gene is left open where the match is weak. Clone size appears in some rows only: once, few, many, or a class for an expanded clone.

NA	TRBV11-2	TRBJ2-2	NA	CASSRRWNTGELFF	TGTGCCAGCAGTCGTAGGTGGAACACCGGGGAGCTGTTTTTT
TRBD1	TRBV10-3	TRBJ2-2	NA	CAISDRENAGELFF	TGTGCCATCAGCGACAGGGAGAACGCCGGGGAGCTGTTTTTT
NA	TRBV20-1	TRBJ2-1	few	CSAQGEAGASYEQFF	TGCAGCGCTCAGGGGGAGGCGGGAGCGTCCTACGAGCAGTTCTTC
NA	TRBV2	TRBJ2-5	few	CASSDQQGSETQYF	TGTGCCAGCAGTGACCAGCAGGGCTCGGAGACCCAGTACTTC
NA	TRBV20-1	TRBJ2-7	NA	CSASDDYEQYF	TGCAGTGCTTCGGACGACTACGAGCAGTACTTC
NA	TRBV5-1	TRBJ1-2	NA	CASSPGASHGYTF	TGCGCCAGCAGCCCGGGGGCTAGCCATGGCTACACCTTC
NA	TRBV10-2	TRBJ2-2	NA	CASKGGPNTGELFF	TGCGCCAGTAAGGGGGGGCCCAACACCGGGGAGCTGTTTTTT
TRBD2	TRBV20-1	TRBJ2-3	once	CSAPRVLAGVDTQYF	TGCAGTGCTCCAAGGGTGCTAGCGGGGGTAGATACGCAGTATTTT
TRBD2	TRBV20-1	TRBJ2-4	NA	CSARRLAVAKNIQYF	TGCAGTGCTAGACGGCTAGCGGTAGCCAAAAACATTCAGTACTTC
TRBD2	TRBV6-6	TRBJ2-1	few	CASRIAGLDNEQFF	TGTGCCAGCAGGATAGCGGGACTCGACAATGAGCAGTTCTTC
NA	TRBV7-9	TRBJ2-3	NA	CASSLDYGGDTQYF	TGTGCCAGCAGCCTAGATTACGGGGGAGATACGCAGTATTTT